This TCR beta chain comes out of a study of blood T cell repertoires in COVID-19. The overall study: Researchers got acute and convalescent COVID-19 samples from the United States, Italy and Spain. T cells, B-cell-depleted T cells, or PBMCs supplied cDNA or gDNA.

In the original analysis: Reference gene primer amplification gave nucleated cell count estimates. Method: immunoSEQ multiplex PCR; TCRdb's copy keeps in-frame clones and lacks some. The DNA was the basis for D and trimming; V, J and clone size are from that table. This table has some 220,000 clones, 80% to 85% appearing once. J gave up 10 bases and V 4 bases, and 14 bases lay outside the gene matches. CDR1 and CDR2 from the germline V gene are MNHNS and SASEGT. The CDR3 length is 16 residues. This clone was seen once. The genes are TRBV6-1 and TRBJ2-3, with 10 bases lining up with TRBD2. Sample: peripheral blood. This receptor was taken from a woman aged 30 to 39 who had recovered from COVID-19. Here the CDR3 DNA reads TGTGCCAGCAGTGCCCTAGCGGGAGACTACACGGCGCCGCAGTATTTT. Its translation: CASSALAGDYTAPQYF.